This T cell receptor (beta chain) was observed in a study of T cells in Graves' hyperthyroidism and ophthalmopathy. Study at large: Peripheral blood sampling occurred at initial diagnosis, before any treatment.

On this clonotype itself: Its antigen remains unknown.

Study-wide points: Stable hyperthyroidism was separated from ophthalmopathy by a model based on 13 V-J features. Blood samples included most of the expanded thyroid clonotypes exceeding 0.001.

Amplification of TCR beta CDR3 regions used RNA as the template. First-round RT-PCR targeting the TCR CDR3 was performed with the HTBI primer set. One entry per CDR3 protein, called by TCRdb with MiXCR from the multiplex PCR reads. The data contain 800,000 or so distinct CDR3 sequences, more than 30% of them singletons. Sequencing was done on a sample of blood. This receptor was identified in a man aged 18 to 30 with Graves' hyperthyroidism.

The CDR3 is CASSHLRDRGGTQYF. The DNA for the CDR3 is TGTGCCAGCAGCCATCTTCGTGACAGGGGGGGGACCCAGTACTTC. The rearrangement links TRBV25-1 to TRBJ2-5, with TRBD1 matching over 9 bases. The ends lost 6 bases at V and 7 bases at J; junction bases unmatched: 12. CDR3 length: 15 amino acids. The germline V gene encodes CDR1 MGHDK and CDR2 SYGVNS.